Listed here is a single TCR beta chain. What it recognizes is unknown. The data were obtained in a study of identical twins. Germline CDR1 WSHSY, CDR2 SAAADI. CDR3 size: 15 residues. V gave up 7 bases and J gave up 1 base; unmatched junction bases: 5. Study findings and constraints: The conclusions drew on cross-sectional statistical analysis instead of tracking the same donors. High-abundance cord blood beta clonotypes had fewer insertions; memory repertoires showed none. Monozygotic twins shared more out-of-frame TCR alpha than recombination models predicted.

Template switching created a universal primer site, and the cDNA included unique molecular identifiers. TCRdb re-analysed the 5' RACE reads in MiXCR, keeping a single row per CDR3 protein. The sample carries approximately 1.8 million distinct CDR3 sequences, about 30% recorded once. This receptor was taken from a newborn girl in good health. Specimen: cord blood. This sequence joins TRBV10-2 and TRBJ2-2, with 8 bases aligning to TRBD2. The CDR3 nucleotides read TGCGCCAGCACCTGGCTAGCGGGGAACACCGGGGAGCTGTTTTTT. It is translated as CASTWLAGNTGELFF.